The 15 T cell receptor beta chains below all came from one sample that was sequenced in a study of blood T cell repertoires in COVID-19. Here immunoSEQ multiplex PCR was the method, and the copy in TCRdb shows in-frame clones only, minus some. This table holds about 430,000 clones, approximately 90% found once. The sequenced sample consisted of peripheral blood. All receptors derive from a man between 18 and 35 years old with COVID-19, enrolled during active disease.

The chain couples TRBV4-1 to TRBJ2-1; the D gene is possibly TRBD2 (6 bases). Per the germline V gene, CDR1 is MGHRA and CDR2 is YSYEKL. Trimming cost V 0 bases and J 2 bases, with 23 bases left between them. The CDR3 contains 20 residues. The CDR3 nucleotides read TGCGCCAGCAGCCAAGAGGCCCCAATTAGGGGCGCGGGGACCTACAATGAGCAGTTCTTC. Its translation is CASSQEAPIRGAGTYNEQFF.

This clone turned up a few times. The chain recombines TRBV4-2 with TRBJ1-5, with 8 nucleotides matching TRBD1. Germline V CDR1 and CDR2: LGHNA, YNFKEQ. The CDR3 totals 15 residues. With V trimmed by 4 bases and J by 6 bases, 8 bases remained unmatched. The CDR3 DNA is TGTGCCAGCAGCCCAGGGACAGGAGAAATTCAGCCCCAGCATTTT. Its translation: CASSPGTGEIQPQHF.

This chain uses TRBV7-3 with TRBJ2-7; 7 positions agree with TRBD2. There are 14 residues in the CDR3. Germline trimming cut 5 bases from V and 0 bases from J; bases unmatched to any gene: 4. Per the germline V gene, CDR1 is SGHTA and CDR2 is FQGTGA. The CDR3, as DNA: TGTGCCAGCAGCCCGGGACTAAACTCCTACGAGCAGTACTTC. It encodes CASSPGLNSYEQYF.

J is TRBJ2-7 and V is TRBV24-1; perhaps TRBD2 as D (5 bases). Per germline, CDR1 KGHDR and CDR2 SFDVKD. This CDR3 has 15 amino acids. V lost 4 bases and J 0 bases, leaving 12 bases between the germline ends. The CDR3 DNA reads TGTGCCACCAGTGAACCGACTATATCCTCCTACGAGCAGTACTTC. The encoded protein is CATSEPTISSYEQYF.

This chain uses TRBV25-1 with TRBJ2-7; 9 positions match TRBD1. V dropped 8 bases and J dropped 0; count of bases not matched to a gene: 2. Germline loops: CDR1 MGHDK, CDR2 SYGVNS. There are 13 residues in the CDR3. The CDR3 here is CASRDRASYEQYF. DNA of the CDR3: TGTGCCAGCCGGGACAGGGCCTCCTACGAGCAGTACTTC.

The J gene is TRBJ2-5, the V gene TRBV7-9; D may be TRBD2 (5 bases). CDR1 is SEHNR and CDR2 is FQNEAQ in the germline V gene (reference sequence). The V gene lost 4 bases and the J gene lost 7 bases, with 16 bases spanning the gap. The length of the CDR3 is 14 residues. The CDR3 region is CASSSRGPTGTQYF. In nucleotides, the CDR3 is TGTGCCAGCAGCTCCAGAGGGCCCACCGGGACCCAGTACTTC.

CDR3 nucleotide sequence: TGTGCCAGCCGTAGGGACTCCTCCTACAATGAGCAGTTCTTC. Protein sequence: CASRRDSSYNEQFF. The chain has TRBV11-3 and TRBJ2-1; possible D gene TRBD2, 6 bases. CDR3 length equals 14 residues. V shed 8 bases and J shed 0 bases, with 11 bases lying between them. Germline V gene lookup returns CDR1 SGHNT and CDR2 YENEEA.

The DNA of the CDR3 is TGTGCCAGCAGCCGCGCCGGGACTAGCGGTCTTACGGAGCAGTACTTC. It specifies CASSRAGTSGLTEQYF. The V and J genes are TRBV27 and TRBJ2-7, with 11 bases matching TRBD2. The CDR3 has 16 amino acids. Trimming took 6 bases from V and 7 from J; bases not matched to a gene: 14. Germline V gene sequence: CDR1 MNHEY, CDR2 SMNVEV (reference sequence).

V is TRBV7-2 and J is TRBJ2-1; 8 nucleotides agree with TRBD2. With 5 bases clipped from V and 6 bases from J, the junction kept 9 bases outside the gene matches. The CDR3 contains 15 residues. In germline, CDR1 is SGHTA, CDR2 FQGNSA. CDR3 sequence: CASSARGGRPNEQFF. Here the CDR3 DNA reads TGTGCCAGCAGCGCCCGGGGGGGCCGGCCCAATGAGCAGTTCTTC.

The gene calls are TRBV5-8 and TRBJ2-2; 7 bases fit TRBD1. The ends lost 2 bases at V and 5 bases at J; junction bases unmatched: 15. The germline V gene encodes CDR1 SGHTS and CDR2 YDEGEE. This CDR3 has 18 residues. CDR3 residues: CASSFRGGAPLGTGELFF. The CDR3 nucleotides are TGTGCCAGCAGCTTTCGAGGGGGCGCCCCGTTGGGAACCGGGGAGCTGTTTTTT.

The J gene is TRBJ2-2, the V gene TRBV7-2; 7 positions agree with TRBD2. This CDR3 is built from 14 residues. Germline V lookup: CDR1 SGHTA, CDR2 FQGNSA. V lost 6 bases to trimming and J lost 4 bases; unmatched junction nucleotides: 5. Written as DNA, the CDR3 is TGTGCCAGCAGAGGGGACTACTTCACCGGGGAGCTGTTTTTT. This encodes CASRGDYFTGELFF.

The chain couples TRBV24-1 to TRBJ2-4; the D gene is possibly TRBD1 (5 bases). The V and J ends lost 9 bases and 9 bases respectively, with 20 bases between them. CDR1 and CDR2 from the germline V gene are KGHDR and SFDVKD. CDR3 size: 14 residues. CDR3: CATPPARWGGIQYF. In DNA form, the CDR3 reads TGTGCCACCCCTCCGGCCAGGTGGGGCGGCATTCAGTACTTC.

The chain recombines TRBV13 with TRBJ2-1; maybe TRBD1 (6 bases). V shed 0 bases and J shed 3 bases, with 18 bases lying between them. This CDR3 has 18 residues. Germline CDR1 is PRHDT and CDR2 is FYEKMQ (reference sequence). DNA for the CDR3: TGTGCCAGCAGCTTAGGGATACAGGGTCCGCCTTTCTACAATGAGCAGTTCTTC. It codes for CASSLGIQGPPFYNEQFF.

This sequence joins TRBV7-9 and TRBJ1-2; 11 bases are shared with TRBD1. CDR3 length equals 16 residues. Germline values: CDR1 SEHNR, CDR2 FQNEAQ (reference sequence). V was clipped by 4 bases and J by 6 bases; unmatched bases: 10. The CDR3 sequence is CASSSRIGQGANGYTF. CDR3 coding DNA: TGTGCCAGCAGCTCCCGAATAGGACAGGGGGCAAATGGCTACACCTTC.

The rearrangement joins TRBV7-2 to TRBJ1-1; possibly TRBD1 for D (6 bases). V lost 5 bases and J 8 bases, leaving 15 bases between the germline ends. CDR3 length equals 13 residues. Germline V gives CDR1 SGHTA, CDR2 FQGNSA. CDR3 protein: CASSHDRWMEAFF. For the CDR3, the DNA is TGTGCCAGCAGCCACGACAGGTGGATGGAAGCTTTCTTT. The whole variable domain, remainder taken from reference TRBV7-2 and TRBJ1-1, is GAGVSQSPSNKVTEKGKDVELRCDPISGHTALYWYRQSLGQGLEFLIYFQGNSAPDKSGLPSDRFSAERTGGSVSTLTIQRTQQEDSAVYLCASSHDRWMEAFFGQGTRLTVV.